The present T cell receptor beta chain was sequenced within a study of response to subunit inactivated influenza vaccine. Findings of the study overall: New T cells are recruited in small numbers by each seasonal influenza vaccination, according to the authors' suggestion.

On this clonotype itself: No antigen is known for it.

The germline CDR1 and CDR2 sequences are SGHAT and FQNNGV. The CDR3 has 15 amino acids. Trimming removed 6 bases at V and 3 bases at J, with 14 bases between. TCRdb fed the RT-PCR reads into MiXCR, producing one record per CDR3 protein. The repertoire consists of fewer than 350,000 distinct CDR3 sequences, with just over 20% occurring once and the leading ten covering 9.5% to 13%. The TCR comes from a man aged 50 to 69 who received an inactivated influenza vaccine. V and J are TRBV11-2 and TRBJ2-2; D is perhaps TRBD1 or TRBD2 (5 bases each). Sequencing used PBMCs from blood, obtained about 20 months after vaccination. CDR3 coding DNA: TGTGCCAGCAGGAGGGACGCAATAGACACCGGGGAGCTGTTTTTT. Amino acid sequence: CASRRDAIDTGELFF. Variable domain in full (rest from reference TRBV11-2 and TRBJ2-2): EAGVAQSPRYKIIEKRQSVAFWCNPISGHATLYWYQQILGQGPKLLIQFQNNGVVDDSQLPKDRFSAERLKGVDSTLKIQPAKLEDSAVYLCASRRDAIDTGELFFGEGSRLTVL.